One sample yielded the 30 T cell receptor beta chains listed below, sequenced in a study of post-analysis software for immune sequencing data. Study-level results: When patients were compared with controls, 4 or 5 TRBV segments were more frequent, TRBV5-6, TRBV5-1 and TRBV20-1 among them.

No antigens are known for them. Incorporated into the TCR beta cDNA libraries were unique molecular identifiers, which served to reduce PCR and sequencing biases. Each CDR3 protein gets one entry after TCRdb re-called the PCR reads with MiXCR. Of fewer than 850,000 distinct CDR3 sequences in the sample, 25% to 30% were seen once. Sequencing used blood. These receptor sequences come from a girl aged 5-17 years with multiple sclerosis.

CDR3 nucleotide sequence: TGTGCCAGCGGAAAATTAAGCTCCTACGAGCAGTACTTC. Residues: CASGKLSSYEQYF. The chain employs TRBV2 and TRBJ2-7; D call uncertain. CDR3 length: 13 amino acids. Germline V gives CDR1 SNHLY, CDR2 FYNNEI. Trimming took off 8 bases at V and 0 bases at J, with 11 bases between the two ends. The full variable domain, completed using reference TRBV2 and TRBJ2-7, is EPEVTQTPSHQVTQMGQEVILRCVPISNHLYFYWYRQILGQKVEFLVSFYNNEISEKSEIFDDQFSVERPDGSNFTLKIRSTKLEDSAMYFCASGKLSSYEQYFGPGTRLTVT.

This clonotype was seen only a few times. The CDR3 is CATSDRTGLNFGYGYTF. The CDR3 nucleotides are TGTGCCACCAGTGATCGGACAGGGTTGAACTTTGGGTATGGCTACACCTTC. The chain carries TRBV24-1 and TRBJ1-2, with 8 bases aligning to TRBD1. V shed 3 bases, J shed 5 bases, and the junction held 13 bases outside the gene matches. The germline V gene encodes CDR1 KGHDR and CDR2 SFDVKD. CDR3 size: 17 residues.

There are a few counts of this clonotype. The chain is built from TRBV20-1 and TRBJ2-1; 8 bases match TRBD2. With 3 bases clipped from V and 5 bases from J, the junction kept 3 bases outside the gene matches. The CDR3 has 13 residues. Germline-derived CDR1 and CDR2 are DFQATT and SNEGSKA (reference sequence). In nucleotides, the CDR3 is TGCAGTGCTAGTGGGACTAGTAACAATGAGCAGTTCTTC. This gives the protein CSASGTSNNEQFF.

This rearrangement joins TRBV28 to TRBJ2-7, with 8 bases aligning to TRBD2. Near its end, the DNA agrees better with TRBJ2-5, so the J call may be wrong. The germline V gene encodes CDR1 MDHEN and CDR2 SYDVKM. CDR3 length: 19 amino acids. The CDR3 DNA reads TGTGCCAGCATCGGAACCACACATGCCGGGCGGGGGGTTCGAGAGACCCAGTACTTC. This encodes CASIGTTHAGRGVRETQYF.

V and J are TRBV20-1 and TRBJ2-7; no clear D. Gene TRBJ2-5 matches the end of the DNA better, so the J call may be wrong. The CDR3 extends over 12 amino acids. In germline, CDR1 is DFQATT, CDR2 SNEGSKA (reference sequence). CDR3: CSARVGEETQYF. The CDR3 DNA reads TGCAGTGCTAGGGTAGGAGAAGAGACCCAGTACTTC.

A few counts support this clonotype. This chain links TRBV28 with TRBJ2-7; the match to TRBD2 covers 9 bases. V shed 5 bases and J 3 bases; nucleotides not matched to a gene: 8. This CDR3 comprises 15 residues. Germline CDR1 reads MDHEN; CDR2 reads SYDVKM. Written as DNA, the CDR3 is TGTGCCAGCAGTAGCTTGCGCGGGAGGGTCTACGAGCAGTACTTC. Its protein is CASSSLRGRVYEQYF.

The rearrangement uses TRBV3-1 and TRBJ2-1; 8 bases agree with TRBD2. V lost 4 bases and J lost 0; bases outside the gene matches: 8. The germline V gene encodes CDR1 LGHDT and CDR2 YNNKEL (reference sequence). The CDR3 length is 17 residues. The CDR3 reads CASSLFSGTRSYNEQFF. In DNA, the CDR3 is TGTGCCAGCAGCCTGTTTAGCGGGACACGCTCCTACAATGAGCAGTTCTTC.

There are a few counts of this clonotype. The chain is built from TRBV20-1 and TRBJ2-1; TRBD1 matches 7 bases. J lost 4 bases, V lost 0 bases, and 6 bases had no gene match. From germline, CDR1 is DFQATT and CDR2 SNEGSKA (reference sequence). The CDR3 loop spans 15 amino acids. CDR3 loop: CSARDRGQRYNEQFF. The CDR3 bases are TGCAGTGCTAGAGATAGGGGACAGCGGTACAATGAGCAGTTCTTC.

The chain combines TRBV13 with TRBJ1-2; the match to TRBD1 covers 7 bases. The CDR3 has 14 residues. From germline, CDR1 is PRHDT and CDR2 FYEKMQ (reference sequence). Trimming took 8 bases from V and 6 from J; bases not matched to a gene: 12. The CDR3 bases are TGTGCCAGCGGTCCCGACAGGGCGGGGAATGGCTACACCTTC. Residues: CASGPDRAGNGYTF.

The genes are TRBV6-2 or TRBV6-3 and TRBJ2-7; the D gene is possibly TRBD2 (6 bases). The CDR3 contains 15 residues. The V end was cut by 3 bases, the J end by 1 base, with 13 bases between. Germline V gene lookup returns CDR1 MNHEY and CDR2 SVGEGT. The CDR3 sequence is CASSYRPGVSYEQYF. In DNA, the CDR3 is TGTGCCAGCAGTTATCGGCCGGGAGTGTCCTACGAGCAGTACTTC.

The chain has TRBV7-9 and TRBJ2-2, with D perhaps TRBD2 (6 bases). The V gene lost 3 bases and the J gene lost 5 bases, with 13 bases spanning the gap. The germline CDR1 and CDR2 sequences are SEHNR and FQNEAQ (reference sequence). The CDR3 has 15 amino acids. The CDR3 coding sequence is TGTGCCAGCAGCTTCCGGGCGGGATGGACCGGGGAGCTGTTTTTT. Translating gives CASSFRAGWTGELFF.

The genes are TRBV6-2 or TRBV6-3 and TRBJ2-1; the D gene is possibly TRBD2 (5 bases). The CDR3 is 12 residues long. In germline, CDR1 is MNHEY, CDR2 SVGEGT. For the CDR3, the DNA is TGTACCACAACGAAGAGGGCCGGGCGGGAGTTCTTC. Residues: CTTTKRAGREFF.

This clonotype was detected a few times. The chain is built from TRBV3-1 and TRBJ2-1; D call uncertain. Germline values: CDR1 LGHDT, CDR2 YNNKEL (reference sequence). V lost 0 bases and J 4 bases, leaving 7 bases between the germline ends. The CDR3 length is 14 residues. CDR3 loop: CASSQDRQYNEQFF. Here the CDR3 DNA reads TGTGCCAGCAGCCAAGATCGGCAGTACAATGAGCAGTTCTTC.

This CDR3 reads CASSQLRPGTGLGTQYF. The CDR3 nucleotides read TGTGCCAGCAGCCAACTTAGACCCGGGACAGGGCTAGGGACGCAGTATTTT. The gene calls are TRBV7-9 and TRBJ2-3, with TRBD1 matching over 9 bases. V gave up 5 bases and J gave up 9 bases; unmatched junction bases: 18. Per the germline V gene, CDR1 is SEHNR and CDR2 is FQNEAQ (reference sequence). The CDR3 has 17 amino acids.

J is TRBJ1-5 and V is TRBV12-3 or TRBV12-4; D not resolved. V was cut by 5 bases and J by 3 bases, with 11 bases left in between. CDR3 size: 14 residues. The CDR3 loop reads CASSRVASNQPQHF. The CDR3 DNA reads as TGTGCCAGCAGTAGGGTTGCATCCAATCAGCCCCAGCATTTT.

J is TRBJ2-3 and V is TRBV20-1; 10 nucleotides match TRBD1. The CDR3 spans 16 residues. CDR1 and CDR2 from the germline V gene are DFQATT and SNEGSKA (reference sequence). The V and J ends lost 0 bases and 1 base, in that order; junction bases with no gene match: 4. This CDR3 reads CSARDGGTGGTDTQYF. CDR3 sequence (DNA): TGCAGTGCTAGAGATGGGGGGACAGGGGGCACAGATACGCAGTATTTT.

This clonotype was seen more than once but under ten times. V usage is TRBV3-1 and J usage is TRBJ1-2; no clear D. The CDR3 runs to 13 residues. V shed 4 bases and J shed 5 bases, with 11 bases lying between them. Germline V gene data show CDR1 as LGHDT and CDR2 as YNNKEL (reference sequence). DNA for the CDR3: TGTGCCAGCAGCCCGACCCGGGATTATGGCTACACCTTC. Residues: CASSPTRDYGYTF.

The chain uses TRBV5-1 and TRBJ2-2, with a tentative D call TRBD1 (5 bases). Germline V gene data show CDR1 as SGHRS and CDR2 as YFSETQ. This CDR3 is 15 amino acids long. V was pared by 4 bases and J by 2 bases, with 12 bases between. The CDR3 DNA sequence: TGCGCCAGCAGCCGAGACAGTTTCAACACCGGGGAGCTGTTTTTT. Translation: CASSRDSFNTGELFF.

The rearrangement uses TRBV2 and TRBJ2-5; D call uncertain. This CDR3 region has 16 residues. Trimming removed 4 bases at V and 0 bases at J, with 15 bases between. Germline V CDR1 and CDR2: SNHLY, FYNNEI. The CDR3 reads CASSGTLSSYQETQYF. The CDR3 DNA sequence: TGTGCCAGCAGTGGCACCCTCTCTTCTTACCAAGAGACCCAGTACTTC.

The chain couples TRBV5-5 to TRBJ1-6; TRBD1 might be the D (5 bases). This CDR3 has 14 amino acids. The V end lost 3 bases, the J end lost 8 bases, and 12 bases lay between the germline ends. Germline V gene lookup returns CDR1 SGHKS and CDR2 YYEKEE (reference sequence). CDR3 sequence: CASSWGVRDSPLHF. The CDR3 nucleotides read TGTGCCAGCAGCTGGGGCGTCCGGGATTCACCCCTCCACTTT.

This clonotype was observed a handful of times. V is TRBV25-1 and J is TRBJ2-3; tentatively, D is TRBD2 (7 bases). Germline V gives CDR1 MGHDK, CDR2 SYGVNS. The CDR3 totals 16 residues. With 0 bases removed from V and 3 bases from J, the gap between germline ends came to 13 bases. The CDR3 coding sequence is TGTGCCAGCAGTGAATATGCGGGGGCGCAGACAGATACGCAGTATTTT. Protein: CASSEYAGAQTDTQYF.

This clonotype has a count of ten or more. V gene TRBV7-2 combines with J gene TRBJ1-2; TRBD1 matches 10 bases. This CDR3 has 14 amino acids. Germline loops: CDR1 SGHTA, CDR2 FQGNSA. V shed 5 bases, J shed 8 bases, and the junction held 8 bases outside the gene matches. The CDR3 DNA reads as TGTGCCAGCAGCACCGACAGGGGGCCCAGAGGCTACACCTTC. Encoded protein: CASSTDRGPRGYTF.

This rearrangement joins TRBV4-1 to TRBJ1-2; tentatively, D is TRBD1 (5 bases). The germline V gene has CDR1 MGHRA and CDR2 YSYEKL. The CDR3 contains 14 residues. V was trimmed by 1 base and J by 4 bases, leaving 10 bases between them. CDR3 sequence (DNA): TGCGCCAGCAGCCAAGGGGGGGTGGCCTATGGCTACACCTTC. Its translation: CASSQGGVAYGYTF.

V gene TRBV5-6 combines with J gene TRBJ2-3; TRBD2 agrees at 14 bases. CDR1 and CDR2 (germline): SGHDT, YYEEEE. V shed 4 bases and J 2 bases; nucleotides not matched to a gene: 9. This CDR3 is 18 amino acids long. The CDR3 bases are TGTGCCAGCAGCCCGGGACTAGCGGGAGCCTCTATCACAGATACGCAGTATTTT. Encoded protein: CASSPGLAGASITDTQYF.

In its sample, this clonotype was seen a few times. The chain links TRBV4-3 to TRBJ2-7; D may be TRBD1 (5 bases). Trimming took off 1 base at V and 9 bases at J, with 13 bases between the two ends. Germline-derived CDR1 and CDR2 are LGHNA and YSLEER. This CDR3 region has 13 residues. The CDR3 sequence: CASSQAPGRAQYF. In nucleotides, the CDR3 is TGCGCCAGCAGCCAAGCACCCGGCAGGGCGCAGTACTTC.

This clonotype turned up a few times. The CDR3 region has the DNA TGTGCCAGCAGGCTCGGGACTAGCGGGAGTAATCCCAAAAACATTCAGTACTTC. Translating it yields CASRLGTSGSNPKNIQYF. The V and J genes are TRBV28 and TRBJ2-4, with TRBD2 matching over 14 bases. V was pared by 6 bases and J by 2 bases, with 9 bases of the junction left unmatched. Germline V gene lookup returns CDR1 MDHEN and CDR2 SYDVKM. The CDR3 has 18 residues.

This clonotype has just a few counts. J is TRBJ2-3 and V is TRBV6-1; D remains unclear. Germline loops: CDR1 MNHNS, CDR2 SASEGT. V lost 3 bases and J 0 bases, leaving 7 bases between the germline ends. There are 14 residues in the CDR3. CDR3 in amino acids: CASSDGGSTDTQYF. In nucleotides, the CDR3 is TGTGCCAGCAGTGATGGCGGAAGCACAGATACGCAGTATTTT.

The rearrangement uses TRBV20-1 and TRBJ1-2, with 8 bases fitting TRBD1. The CDR3 is 13 amino acids. Germline trimming cut 6 bases from V and 3 bases from J; bases unmatched to any gene: 6. Germline loops: CDR1 DFQATT, CDR2 SNEGSKA (reference sequence). CDR3 residues: CSAQGASDYGYTF. The CDR3 nucleotides are TGCAGTGCGCAGGGGGCGTCGGACTATGGCTACACCTTC.

The chain couples TRBV12-3 or TRBV12-4 to TRBJ2-1, with D maybe TRBD1 (5 bases). CDR3 length equals 12 residues. Deletions cut 10 bases from V and 6 bases from J, with 13 bases between. The CDR3 is CANSRQSNEQFF. DNA for the CDR3: TGTGCCAACAGCCGACAGTCCAATGAGCAGTTCTTC.

The rearrangement links TRBV5-4 to TRBJ2-5; no definite D call. V lost 10 bases to trimming and J lost 3 bases, with 16 bases between them. CDR1 is SGHNT, CDR2 YYREEE, per germline (reference sequence). This CDR3 is 13 amino acids long. This chain's CDR3 is CAAQLGLEETQYF. In DNA form, the CDR3 reads TGTGCCGCGCAGTTGGGTCTGGAAGAGACCCAGTACTTC.